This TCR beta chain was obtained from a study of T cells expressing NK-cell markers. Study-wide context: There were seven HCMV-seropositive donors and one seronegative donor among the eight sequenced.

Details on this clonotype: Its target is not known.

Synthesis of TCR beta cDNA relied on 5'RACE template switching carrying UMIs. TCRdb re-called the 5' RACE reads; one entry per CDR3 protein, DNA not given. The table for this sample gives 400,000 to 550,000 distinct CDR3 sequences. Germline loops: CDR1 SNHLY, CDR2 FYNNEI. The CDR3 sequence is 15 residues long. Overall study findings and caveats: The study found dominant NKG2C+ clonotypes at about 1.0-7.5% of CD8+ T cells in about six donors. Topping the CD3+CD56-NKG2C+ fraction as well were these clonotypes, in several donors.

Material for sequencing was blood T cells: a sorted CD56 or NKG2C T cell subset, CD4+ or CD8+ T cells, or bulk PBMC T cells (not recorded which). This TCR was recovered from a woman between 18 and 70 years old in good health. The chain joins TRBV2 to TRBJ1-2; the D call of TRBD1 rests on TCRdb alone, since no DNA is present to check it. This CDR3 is CASSDPGDPGYGYTF.